The rows below give T cell receptor beta chains drawn from one sample of a study of blood T cell repertoires in COVID-19. This table comes from immunoSEQ multiplex PCR, and its TCRdb copy is limited to in-frame clones, with some not included. The sample carries 20,000 or so clones, around nine tenths recorded once. Sequenced material: peripheral blood. The receptors come from a human donor with active COVID-19. The donor label of this sample is uncertain. Both conserved end residues are part of each CDR3. The D gene is left open where the match is weak. Clone size appears in some rows only: once, few, many, or a class for an expanded clone.

>TRBJ1-1|-|TRBD1|TRBV11-2
TGTGCCAGCAGCTTAGGGGGGACAGTCTTCCGGATCACTGAAGCTTTCTTT
CASSLGGTVFRITEAFF
>TRBJ1-6|few|-|TRBV30
TGTGCCTGGATGGCGGGCTTCAGCTCCTATAATTCACCCCTCCACTTT
CAWMAGFSSYNSPLHF
>TRBJ2-7|-|-|TRBV9
TGTGCCAGCAGCGTAAGTCCCACCCCTGAGGAGCAGTACTTC
CASSVSPTPEEQYF
>TRBJ2-5|few|-|TRBV9
TGTGCCAGCAGCGTAGGGCCTTTCGGGAACCAGTACTTC
CASSVGPFGNQYF
>TRBJ2-7|-|-|TRBV7-2
TGTGCCAGCAGCTTAGAGAGGGAGCAGTACTTC
CASSLEREQYF
>TRBJ2-1|-|-|TRBV28
TGTGCCAGCAGTTTAACTCACGAGCAGTTCTTC
CASSLTHEQFF
>TRBJ2-2|-|-|TRBV9
TGTGCCAGCAGCGTACGGCAGGGAACGCTAATAAGAGGCACCGGGGAGCTGTTTTTT
CASSVRQGTLIRGTGELFF
>TRBJ2-7|-|-|TRBV29-1
TGCAGCGTCCGGGACAAAACCTACGAGCAGTACTTC
CSVRDKTYEQYF
>TRBJ2-3|-|TRBD2|TRBV6-2/TRBV6-3
TGTGCCAGCAGTTACTCCGGGGGGGAAGATACGCAGTATTTT
CASSYSGGEDTQYF
>TRBJ2-2|-|-|TRBV19
TGTGCCAGTACGATCTTAGCTGGCACCGGGGAGCTGTTTTTT
CASTILAGTGELFF
>TRBJ2-7|-|-|TRBV28
TGTGCCAGCAGCCCAAGGACATTCTCCTACGAGCAGTACTTC
CASSPRTFSYEQYF
>TRBJ2-3|-|TRBD2|TRBV5-4
TGTGCCAGCAGCCAGGGGACTAGCAGAGATACGCAGTATTTT
CASSQGTSRDTQYF
>TRBJ2-2|-|-|TRBV5-8
TGTGCCAGCAGCTTGATCGCCGGGGAGCTGTTTTTT
CASSLIAGELFF
>TRBJ2-3|-|-|TRBV6-5
TGTGCCAGCAGTCGACTTCGGGCAGATACGCAGTATTTT
CASSRLRADTQYF
>TRBJ2-7|-|-|TRBV24-1
TGTGCCACCAGCCGGGGCTACGAGCAGTACTTC
CATSRGYEQYF
>TRBJ2-6|-|TRBD1|TRBV28
TGTGCCAGCAACTCCGGGACAGGAATCTCTGGGGCCAACGTCCTGACTTTC
CASNSGTGISGANVLTF
>TRBJ2-5|-|TRBD2|TRBV5-1
TGCGCCAGCAGCTCGGAACTAGCGGCGGGGGAGACCCAGTACTTC
CASSSELAAGETQYF
>TRBJ2-2|-|TRBD1|TRBV28
TGTGCCAGCAGCCCACAGGGGGCCGGGGAGCTGTTTTTT
CASSPQGAGELFF
>TRBJ2-2|-|TRBD2|TRBV2
TGTGCCAGCTTATCGAACGGGAGGGCCGGGGAGCTGTTTTTT
CASLSNGRAGELFF
>TRBJ2-3|-|TRBD2|TRBV28
TGTGCCAGTTTTCCTAGCGGGAGGGCCGTAGATACGCAGTATTTT
CASFPSGRAVDTQYF
>TRBJ1-5|-|-|TRBV2
TGTGCCAGCAGTGACGTACGCCTGACAGGCTTGAGCAATCAGCCCCAGCATTTT
CASSDVRLTGLSNQPQHF
>TRBJ1-1|-|-|TRBV28
TGTGCCAGCATCGAAAGGGGTCCAAACACTGAAGCTTTCTTT
CASIERGPNTEAFF
>TRBJ2-1|-|-|TRBV6-1
TGTGCCAGCAGTGAAGTACGTTATCGAAACAGCAACAATGAGCAGTTCTTC
CASSEVRYRNSNNEQFF
>TRBJ2-5|-|-|TRBV19
TGTGCCAGTACTCCGGGACAAGAGACCCAGTACTTC
CASTPGQETQYF
>TRBJ1-4|once|-|TRBV5-3
TGTGCCAGAAGACTCTCTGGGGCAAGTGAAAAACTGTTTTTT
CARRLSGASEKLFF
>TRBJ2-2|-|TRBD2|TRBV28
TGTGCCAGCAGTTTCACTAGCGAGAACACCGGGGAGCTGTTTTTT
CASSFTSENTGELFF
>TRBJ2-3|-|TRBD2|TRBV5-6
TGTGCCAGCAGCCCGTTAGCGGGAAGCACAGATACGCAGTATTTT
CASSPLAGSTDTQYF
>TRBJ1-5|-|-|TRBV7-2
TGTGCCAGCAGTCAGACAGGTGGGCCCCAGCATTTT
CASSQTGGPQHF
>TRBJ2-5|few|-|TRBV19
TGTGCCAGCCAAGGACTGACAGAGACCCAGTACTTC
CASQGLTETQYF
>TRBJ2-7|-|-|TRBV28
TGTGCCAGCAGTTTTCGCTACGAGCAGTACTTC
CASSFRYEQYF
>TRBJ1-1|-|-|TRBV4-1
TGCGCCAGCAGCCAAGATCTGGAAGTGAGGAGCACTGAAGCTTTCTTT
CASSQDLEVRSTEAFF
>TRBJ2-7|-|TRBD1|TRBV11-3
TGTGCCAGCAGCGGAGGGGGACAGGCTACGAACTTC
CASSGGGQATNF
>TRBJ2-1|once|TRBD2|TRBV10-2
TGCGCCAGCAGTGGAGGAGTTAGCGGGAGGGGTGAGCAGTTCTTC
CASSGGVSGRGEQFF
>TRBJ2-1|-|TRBD2|TRBV27
TGTGCCAGCAGTTTATCCCTAGCGGGAGGGCTGTACAATGAGCAGTTCTTC
CASSLSLAGGLYNEQFF
>TRBJ2-3|once|-|TRBV12-3/TRBV12-4
TGTGCCAGCAGTTTTGACACCGCGCAGTATTTT
CASSFDTAQYF
>TRBJ2-4|once|TRBD2|TRBV6-6
TGTGCCAGCAGCCCCGGACTAGCGGGCTACATTCAGTACTTC
CASSPGLAGYIQYF
>TRBJ2-3|once|TRBD1|TRBV11-2
TGTGCCAGCAGCTCCCCCGGGACAGAACGTGGCCCAGATACGCAGTATTTT
CASSSPGTERGPDTQYF
>TRBJ1-6|-|TRBD1|TRBV12-5
TGTGCTAGTGGCGTGGGACAGATTAATTCACCCCTCCACTTT
CASGVGQINSPLHF
>TRBJ2-7|-|TRBD2|TRBV27
TGTGCCAGCAGTTTCGGGACTAGCGGGACCTACGAGCAGTACTTC
CASSFGTSGTYEQYF
>TRBJ2-7|once|TRBD1|TRBV19
TGTGCCAGTAGTATAGGTCGGACAGGGTCGTACGAGCAGTACTTC
CASSIGRTGSYEQYF
>TRBJ1-2|-|TRBD1|TRBV5-1
TGCGCCAGCAGCGAAGAAACAGGGGGCAATTACGATGGCTACACCTTC
CASSEETGGNYDGYTF
>TRBJ1-1|-|-|TRBV6-5
TGTGCCAGCAATATAGGGAGGGGAACTGAAGCTTTCTTT
CASNIGRGTEAFF
>TRBJ2-7|-|TRBD1|TRBV28
TGTGCCAGCAGTTTACCAGGGGGCGCGGCCAAGCAGTACTTC
CASSLPGGAAKQYF
>TRBJ2-7|-|-|TRBV7-2
TGTGCCAGCAGCTCCAGCGCTTACTACGAGCAGTACTTC
CASSSSAYYEQYF
>TRBJ2-2|once|-|TRBV6-2/TRBV6-3
TGTGCCAGCAGTCTTGACAGGCTTTGGGGGGAGCTGTTTTTT
CASSLDRLWGELFF
>TRBJ1-5|few|TRBD1|TRBV30
TGTGCCTGGACCCACGGGACAGGCAATCAGCCCCAGCATTTT
CAWTHGTGNQPQHF
>TRBJ2-5|-|TRBD1|TRBV5-1
TGCGCCAGCAGCTTGCGGGACAGTAAGCAAGAGACCCAGTACTTC
CASSLRDSKQETQYF
>TRBJ2-4|-|-|TRBV27
TGTGCCAGCAGTCCATCCCACTATGGCCAAAACATTCAGTACTTC
CASSPSHYGQNIQYF
>TRBJ2-5|-|TRBD2|TRBV7-2
TGTGCCAGCAGCTTACCTTCGTGGCGGGGGTCCGGGGAGACCCAGTACTTC
CASSLPSWRGSGETQYF
>TRBJ2-1|-|-|TRBV6-4
TGTGCCAGCAGTGTGCGCGGAGGGAGCTCCTACAATGAGCAGTTCTTC
CASSVRGGSSYNEQFF
>TRBJ1-5|-|TRBD1|TRBV3-1/TRBV3-2
TGTGCCAGCAGCCGGGGACAGGGGGTAAATCAGCCCCAGCATTTT
CASSRGQGVNQPQHF
>TRBJ1-2|-|-|TRBV28
TGTGCCAGCAGTTTAAACAGTGCCCTTATCGGCTACACCTTC
CASSLNSALIGYTF
>TRBJ2-7|-|TRBD2|TRBV27
TGTGCCAGCAGTTTCTCTCTGCCGGCGGGGGGGGGCGGAGAGGTACCTCGGGTGCAGTACTTC
CASSFSLPAGGGGEVPRVQYF
>TRBJ2-5|-|TRBD1|TRBV10-3
TGTGCCATCAGTGAAGGACAGGGGGCTGGGGAGACCCAGTACTTC
CAISEGQGAGETQYF
>TRBJ1-5|-|TRBD1|TRBV5-8
TGTGCCAGCAGCCGACCGGACAGGGGGGGTGATAGGGGTAATCAGCCCCAGCATTTT
CASSRPDRGGDRGNQPQHF
>TRBJ2-3|few|TRBD1|TRBV5-1
TGCGCCAGCAGCCCAGTAGGACAGGGAACAGATACGCAGTATTTT
CASSPVGQGTDTQYF
>TRBJ2-2|-|TRBD2|TRBV4-2
TGTGCCAGCAGCCAACGGACTAGCGGGAACACCGGGGAGCTGTTTTTT
CASSQRTSGNTGELFF
>TRBJ2-3|once|-|TRBV7-3
TGTGCCAGCAGCGTAAGTGGCGGGACAGATACGCAGTATTTT
CASSVSGGTDTQYF